This passage covers 6 T cell receptor beta chains from one sample sequenced in a study of shared clonotypes between healthy human individuals. Using immunoSEQ multiplex PCR, the repertoire was profiled, and TCRdb retains in-frame clones only, with some absent. The repertoire consists of about 2.4 million clones, with under 95% occurring once and the leading ten covering approximately 0.37%. Source material: naive CD4+ T cells from PBMCs. As to subset: CD45RA+ positively selected. The source of these receptors is a young man in good health. Some clones in this sample may be carry-over from other donors' samples.

The chain is built from TRBV28 and TRBJ2-7; TRBD1 agrees at 7 bases. The V and J ends lost 4 bases and 6 bases, in that order; junction bases with no gene match: 12. This CDR3 has 15 residues. Germline loops: CDR1 MDHEN, CDR2 SYDVKM. This chain's CDR3 is CASSSQGPREREQYF. For the CDR3, the DNA is TGTGCCAGCAGTTCACAGGGGCCCAGAGAACGCGAGCAGTACTTC. The whole variable domain, remainder taken from reference TRBV28 and TRBJ2-7, is DVKVTQSSRYLVKRTGEKVFLECVQDMDHENMFWYRQDPGLGLRLIYFSYDVKMKEKGDIPEGYSVSREKKERFSLILESASTNQTSMYLCASSSQGPREREQYFGPGTRLTVT.

The chain joins TRBV27 to TRBJ2-1, with no clear D. V shed 5 bases and J shed 8 bases, with 16 bases lying between them. Germline assignment: CDR1 MNHEY and CDR2 SMNVEV (reference sequence). This CDR3 has 14 amino acids. In DNA form, the CDR3 reads TGTGCCAGCAGTCCCACGCGGCAGTCGTATGAGCAGTTCTTC. Its translation is CASSPTRQSYEQFF.

The rearrangement joins TRBV27 to TRBJ2-1; tentatively, D is TRBD1 (5 bases). V lost 1 base and J 9 bases, leaving 13 bases between the germline ends. The CDR3 runs 14 residues. The V gene's germline CDR1 is MNHEY and CDR2 SMNVEV (reference sequence). The CDR3 sequence is CASSLLTQGSEQFF. In nucleotides, the CDR3 is TGTGCCAGCAGTTTATTAACCCAGGGCAGTGAGCAGTTCTTC.

The chain carries TRBV19 and TRBJ2-7; possible D gene TRBD1, 8 bases. The V end was cut by 4 bases, the J end by 2 bases, with 15 bases between. This CDR3 spans 15 amino acids. Per the germline V gene, CDR1 is LNHDA and CDR2 is SQIVND (reference sequence). The CDR3 sequence is CASSRGGQVPYEQYF. CDR3 bases: TGTGCCAGTAGTAGGGGGGGACAGGTACCCTACGAGCAGTACTTC.

J is TRBJ2-5 and V is TRBV7-2, with D maybe TRBD2 (6 bases). The V gene's germline CDR1 is SGHTA and CDR2 FQGNSA. Trimming removed 5 bases at V and 2 bases at J, with 18 bases between. The CDR3 runs 16 residues. CDR3 residues: CASSPVKLAGQETQYF. The DNA for the CDR3 is TGTGCCAGCAGCCCAGTCAAATTGGCGGGGCAAGAGACCCAGTACTTC.

The V and J genes are TRBV19 and TRBJ2-7, with a tentative D call TRBD1 (5 bases). Germline V gene data show CDR1 as LNHDA and CDR2 as SQIVND (reference sequence). The CDR3 contains 11 residues. V lost 10 bases and J lost 6, with 13 bases in between. CDR3 DNA sequence: TGTGCCACCCAATCAGGGATCGAGCAGTACTTC. Its translation: CATQSGIEQYF.